This T cell receptor (beta chain) was identified during a study of blood T cell repertoires in COVID-19. Study as a whole: Acute and convalescent COVID-19 specimens originated in the United States, Italy and Spain.

This CDR3 comprises 12 residues. Trimming took 5 bases from V and 5 from J, leaving 9 bases between them. Germline CDR1 SNHLY, CDR2 FYNNEI. This study enrolled people aged about 18 to 100 from 24 US geographic areas. The study assigned cohorts using participant-reported clinical history. Each recovered donor of Cohort 3 presented with two negative PCRs, clearance, or symptom resolution. TCRdb keeps only in-frame clones here, not all; method: immunoSEQ multiplex PCR. The sample consists of about 370,000 clones, 75% to 90% of them appearing once. The receptor's source is a man younger than 30 who had recovered from COVID-19. Source material: PBMCs or T cells enriched from blood (not recorded which). This rearrangement joins TRBV2 to TRBJ1-2; possibly TRBD1 for D (6 bases). The CDR3 DNA is TGTGCCAGCAGTAGGGACATGTATGGCTACACCTTC. Protein product: CASSRDMYGYTF.